The rows below give T cell receptor beta chains drawn from one sample of a study of blood T cell repertoires in COVID-19. Produced via immunoSEQ multiplex PCR; TCRdb's table is partial and in-frame only. The data show fewer than 200,000 clones, with 75% to 80% seen just once and roughly 28% held by the top ten. The sequencing sample was made of peripheral blood. The receptor set was obtained from a woman aged 70-85 years with acute or convalescent COVID-19. CDR3s include the opening cysteine and the closing phenylalanine or tryptophan. The order of the fields is clone size, D gene, V gene, J gene, CDR3 DNA, CDR3 protein. A D gene is named only where the DNA matches it firmly. Only some rows state a clone size, as once, few, many or a class for expanded clones.

-	TRBD2	TRBV5-4	TRBJ2-1	TGTGCCAGCAGCTTGTCAGCGGGAGCTAACAATGAGCAGTTCTTC	CASSLSAGANNEQFF
-	-	TRBV7-9	TRBJ1-3	TGTGCCAGCAGCTTATTCGAGGGCACCATATATTTT	CASSLFEGTIYF
-	-	TRBV5-5	TRBJ1-2	TGTGCCAGCAGCTTGTTAGCGGGTTTGGGGGTAAATGGCTACACCTTC	CASSLLAGLGVNGYTF
-	-	TRBV12-3/TRBV12-4	TRBJ2-1	TGTGCCAGCAGTCCCCCACTTAACAATGAGCAGTTCTTC	CASSPPLNNEQFF
-	-	TRBV10-2	TRBJ2-5	TGCGCCAGCAGTGATAGGGGGATGGAGACCCAGTACTTC	CASSDRGMETQYF
-	TRBD2	TRBV7-3	TRBJ2-1	TGTGCCAGCAGCAGTCTAGCGGGAGCTTCTTCAAATGAGCAGTTCTTC	CASSSLAGASSNEQFF
-	-	TRBV19	TRBJ1-6	TGTGCCAGTGCCGCGGGGGACTCACCCCTCCACTTT	CASAAGDSPLHF
-	-	TRBV10-3	TRBJ1-6	TGTGCCATCAGTGAGTCGTTAATGGGGCAGAATAATTCACCCCTCCACTTT	CAISESLMGQNNSPLHF
-	TRBD1	TRBV12-3/TRBV12-4	TRBJ1-2	TGTGCCAGCAGTTTAAGACAGGGAAGTGGCTACACCTTC	CASSLRQGSGYTF
few	-	TRBV9	TRBJ2-1	TGTGCCAGCAGCGTAGTGGGGCGAGGGGGTGAGCAGTTCTTC	CASSVVGRGGEQFF
-	-	TRBV12-3/TRBV12-4	TRBJ1-2	TGTGCCAGCAGTGAGAACGCTGACTATGGCTACACCTTC	CASSENADYGYTF
few	-	TRBV5-8	TRBJ1-1	TGTGCCAGCCGACTCTCCTCTGAAGCTTTCTTT	CASRLSSEAFF
few	TRBD1	TRBV5-1	TRBJ2-2	TGCGCCAGCAGCCTACGGACAGGGAGAACGACCGGGGAGCTGTTTTTT	CASSLRTGRTTGELFF
-	TRBD2	TRBV19	TRBJ2-1	TGTGCCAGCCACTTAGCGGGAGGTACCTACAATGAGCAGTTCTTC	CASHLAGGTYNEQFF
few	-	TRBV11-2	TRBJ2-7	TGTGCCAGCAGCTTATTTACTCGCGCCGGGGTCTACGAGCAGTACTTC	CASSLFTRAGVYEQYF
-	TRBD2	TRBV18	TRBJ2-5	TGTGCCAGCTCACCGGGACTAAATGAGGAGACCCAGTACTTC	CASSPGLNEETQYF
-	TRBD1	TRBV7-8	TRBJ1-1	TGTGCCAGCAGCCCACAGGGGACTGAAGCTTTCTTT	CASSPQGTEAFF
-	-	TRBV5-1	TRBJ1-1	TGCGCCAGCAGCTTGGCCGTCGGGACACCAAACACTGAAGCTTTCTTT	CASSLAVGTPNTEAFF
-	TRBD2	TRBV5-1	TRBJ2-7	TGCGCCAGCAGGCGGGCCCCCGGACTAGCGGGAGTCCCCTGGGAGCAGTACTTC	CASRRAPGLAGVPWEQYF
-	-	TRBV2	TRBJ2-1	TGTGCCAGCAGTGTCGGGAGCTCCTACAATGAGCAGTTCTTC	CASSVGSSYNEQFF
-	-	TRBV5-5	TRBJ2-5	TGTGCCAGCAGCTTGGAGACGACAGGCTCAGCAGAGACCCAGTACTTC	CASSLETTGSAETQYF
-	-	TRBV5-5	TRBJ2-6	TGTGCCAGCAGCTTGGGTAACTCTGGGGCCAACGTCCTGACTTTC	CASSLGNSGANVLTF
-	TRBD1	TRBV5-1	TRBJ2-3	TGCGCCAGCCGACCTCTCCCAGGGGGCTTTACAGATACGCAGTATTTT	CASRPLPGGFTDTQYF
-	-	TRBV28	TRBJ1-2	TGTGCCAGCAGTTTGACAGCTGTCGTCTATGGCTACACCTTC	CASSLTAVVYGYTF
-	-	TRBV19	TRBJ1-5	TGTGCCAGTATCCTGGGGAGTGGACTTACCGAGCCCCAGCATTTT	CASILGSGLTEPQHF
-	TRBD1	TRBV7-8	TRBJ1-2	TGTGCCAGCAGCCTAGGGGACAGGGGATGGGGCTACACCTTC	CASSLGDRGWGYTF
-	TRBD1	TRBV15	TRBJ2-1	TGTGCCACCAGCAGAGATCAGGGGGCGATTGAGCAGTTCTTC	CATSRDQGAIEQFF
-	TRBD1	TRBV27	TRBJ2-7	TGTGCCAGCAGAGGGACAGGGGGCTCGTCCGAGCAGTACTTC	CASRGTGGSSEQYF
many	-	TRBV6-5	TRBJ1-1	TGTGCCAGCAGGGGGGAAGGGGAGGCTGGGGCTTTCTTT	CASRGEGEAGAFF
-	TRBD2	TRBV5-1	TRBJ2-5	TGCGCCAGCTTGGAGAGAGCGGGAGGGGTCCAAGAGACCCAGTACTTC	CASLERAGGVQETQYF
-	TRBD2	TRBV18	TRBJ2-1	TGTGCCAGCACCACTAGCGGGAGAGGCAATGAGCAGTTCTTC	CASTTSGRGNEQFF
-	-	TRBV19	TRBJ1-1	TGTGCCAGTAGTAAGGGTAGGCGGAGGACTGAAGCTTTCTTT	CASSKGRRRTEAFF
-	TRBD2	TRBV13	TRBJ2-3	TGTGCCAGCAGACTAGCGGGCACAGATACGCAGTATTTT	CASRLAGTDTQYF
-	-	TRBV9	TRBJ2-2	TGTGCCAGCAGCGAGGCTGGCGGGATTAACACCGGGGAGCTGTTTTTT	CASSEAGGINTGELFF
few	TRBD2	TRBV3-1/TRBV3-2	TRBJ2-6	TGTGCCAGCAGCCCGAGCGGGACGAGCGGGCCTGGGGCCAACGTCCTGACTTTC	CASSPSGTSGPGANVLTF
few	-	TRBV19	TRBJ1-4	TGTGCCAGTAGGGTCACCGGGACATTTAATGAAAAACTGTTTTTT	CASRVTGTFNEKLFF
-	-	TRBV27	TRBJ1-1	TGTGCCAGCAGTCCCTTCCCGGAGGTGAACACTGAAGCTTTCTTT	CASSPFPEVNTEAFF
-	-	TRBV5-1	TRBJ1-1	TGCGCCAGCAGCTCGTCGGGTGATGACACTGAAGCTTTCTTT	CASSSSGDDTEAFF
-	TRBD2	TRBV5-8	TRBJ2-5	TGTGCCAGCAGCTCCTTAGGACTAGCGGGAGAGGGAGAGGAGACCCAGTACTTC	CASSSLGLAGEGEETQYF
-	-	TRBV30	TRBJ1-2	TGTGCCTGGAACCCCTACGGGGGGTTATATGGCTACACCTTC	CAWNPYGGLYGYTF
-	TRBD1	TRBV6-2/TRBV6-3	TRBJ1-2	TGTGCCAGCACCCCCGGGACAGGGATTTCGAATGGCTACACCTTC	CASTPGTGISNGYTF
-	-	TRBV20-1	TRBJ1-2	TGCAGTGCTACTGGGGAGTATGGCTACACCTTC	CSATGEYGYTF
once	-	TRBV24-1	TRBJ2-5	TGTGCCACCAGTGCCACCCTTGGGGACTCCTCTGCCCAAGAGACCCAGTACTTC	CATSATLGDSSAQETQYF
few	TRBD2	TRBV5-5	TRBJ2-2	TGTGCCAGCAGCTTGGGGACTAGCGGGAAAGTGAGGTTAGGGACCGGGGAGCTGTTTTTT	CASSLGTSGKVRLGTGELFF
-	-	TRBV10-3	TRBJ1-4	TGTGCCATCAGTGAGTCAAGTTCTAGGGGCTATAATGAAAAACTGTTTTTT	CAISESSSRGYNEKLFF
few	-	TRBV27	TRBJ1-2	TGTGCCAGCAGGAAAGGGGACGTCGGGGGACTCTATGGCTACACCTTC	CASRKGDVGGLYGYTF